These T cell receptor beta chains were read from a single sample in a study of T cells after yellow fever vaccination. TCRdb ran MiXCR on the 5' RACE reads and lists one entry per CDR3 protein. The table lists about 580,000 distinct CDR3 sequences, around 16% of them singletons. This sample comprised PBMCs, obtained more than 4 days after the first yellow fever vaccination. The receptors derive from a man aged 18 to 30 who received the YFV17D yellow fever vaccine. The CDR3 runs from the conserved cysteine through the conserved F or W. The D gene is left open where the match is weak. A row's size may be missing; if present it is once, few, many or a size class.

j_gene,v_gene,abundance,d_gene,CDR3nt,CDR3aa
TRBJ2-1,TRBV6-1,NA,NA,TGTGCCACCTCGTGGATCTACAATGAGCAGTTCTTC,CATSWIYNEQFF
TRBJ2-3,TRBV12-3/TRBV12-4,few,NA,TGTGCCAGCAGTTTTACGGAGGCGGAAGATACGCAGTATTTT,CASSFTEAEDTQYF
TRBJ1-4,TRBV7-9,NA,NA,TGTGCCAGCAGCTTAGGTCCCAGGGGCTACGGTAATGAAAAACTGTTTTTT,CASSLGPRGYGNEKLFF
TRBJ2-1,TRBV14,few,NA,TGTGCCAGCAGCCAAAGATCGGCCAGGACTAACTTACGGGAGCAGTTCTTC,CASSQRSARTNLREQFF
TRBJ2-1,TRBV14,many,TRBD1,TGTGCCAGCAGCCGGACAGGGGGCTCCTACAATGAGCAGTTCTTC,CASSRTGGSYNEQFF
TRBJ1-5,TRBV12-3/TRBV12-4,many,TRBD1,TGTGCCAGCAGTTACCCGGGACAGGGGGGTCAGCCCCAGCATTTT,CASSYPGQGGQPQHF
TRBJ2-5,TRBV4-2,many,NA,TGTGCCAGCAGCCAAGGGACCAACCAAGAGACCCAGTACTTC,CASSQGTNQETQYF
TRBJ1-5,TRBV7-3,many,NA,TGTGCCAGCAGCCTGGACACCAGCCGTCAGCCCCAGCATTTT,CASSLDTSRQPQHF
TRBJ2-3,TRBV18,many,TRBD2,TGTGCCAGCTCACCAAGACTAGCGGGGGGGACAGATACGCAGTATTTT,CASSPRLAGGTDTQYF
TRBJ1-4,TRBV20-1,NA,NA,TGCAGTGCTAGAGCGCCAGGGTTAGGTGAAAAACTGTTTTTT,CSARAPGLGEKLFF
TRBJ2-7,TRBV6-5,few,NA,TGTGCCAGCAGTTACTCGACAGGATACGAGCAGTACTTC,CASSYSTGYEQYF
TRBJ2-3,TRBV7-3,few,TRBD1,TGTGCCAGCAGCATGGGGCAGGGGGCCACAGATACGCAGTATTTT,CASSMGQGATDTQYF
TRBJ1-1,TRBV4-3,few,NA,TGCGCCAGCAGCCAAGATTTCCCAGGAGGCACCCCGAAAGCTTTCTTT,CASSQDFPGGTPKAFF
TRBJ2-5,TRBV14,few,TRBD2,TGTGCCAGCAGCCAAGTCCGGAGAATAGCGGGGTCACAAGAGACCCAGTACTTC,CASSQVRRIAGSQETQYF
TRBJ1-6,TRBV7-2,NA,NA,TGTGCCAGCAGCTTAGGAGAGGGGCACAGCTCCTATAATTCACCCCTCCACTTT,CASSLGEGHSSYNSPLHF
TRBJ2-1,TRBV5-1,many,NA,TGCGCCAGCAGCTTGGACGGGAAACACAATGAGCAGTTCTTC,CASSLDGKHNEQFF
TRBJ2-1,TRBV25-1,few,TRBD2,TGTGCCAGCAGTGTAGCGGGGGGACCTCGACAGCAGTTCTTC,CASSVAGGPRQQFF
TRBJ2-2,TRBV5-1,NA,NA,TGCGCCAGCAGCTTGGGAGTAGCGCTCGAGACCGGGGAGCTGTTTTTT,CASSLGVALETGELFF
TRBJ2-5,TRBV5-4,few,NA,TGTGCCAGCAGCTTGGAGCCAGGAGAGACCCAGTACTTC,CASSLEPGETQYF
TRBJ2-2,TRBV7-7,NA,NA,TGTGCCAGCAGCCCTAGGGTAGAGGCCGGGGAGCTGTTTTTT,CASSPRVEAGELFF
TRBJ2-6,TRBV19,NA,NA,TGTGCCAGTACGGGTACGAGCTCTGGGGCCAACGTCCTGACTTTC,CASTGTSSGANVLTF
TRBJ1-2,TRBV6-5,NA,NA,TGTGCCAGCAGTTATTTCCGCGTCGCTAACTATGGCTACACCTTC,CASSYFRVANYGYTF
TRBJ1-2,TRBV6-6,few,NA,TGTGCCAGCAACCAAGGCGGGGAAGGCTACACCTTC,CASNQGGEGYTF
TRBJ2-3,TRBV4-2,NA,NA,TGTGCCAGCAGCCAAGCCCCGGGCTCGGCAGATACGCAGTATTTT,CASSQAPGSADTQYF
TRBJ2-5,TRBV7-2,few,NA,TGTGCCAGCAGCCTTGGACAAAGTTGGGAGACCCAGTACTTC,CASSLGQSWETQYF
TRBJ1-6,TRBV12-3/TRBV12-4,few,NA,TGTGCCAGCAGCCCGACAGGAGGTAATTCACCCCTCCACTTT,CASSPTGGNSPLHF
TRBJ2-2,TRBV6-2/TRBV6-3,few,NA,TGTGCCGCGGGGATCCCCGGGGAGCTGTTTTTT,CAAGIPGELFF
TRBJ2-1,TRBV7-9,few,NA,TGTGCCAGCAGCTTGGAGCTAGGGGGCAATGAGCAGTTCTTC,CASSLELGGNEQFF
TRBJ2-7,TRBV20-1,NA,NA,TGCAGTGCGCAAGACGGCGCCTTACCCCGCTACGAGCAGTACTTC,CSAQDGALPRYEQYF
TRBJ2-1,TRBV7-6,medium-sized,NA,TGTGCCAGCAGCCCTGGGTATGAGCAGTTCTTC,CASSPGYEQFF
TRBJ1-6,TRBV25-1,few,NA,TGTGCCAGCAGTAACCCCGGAAGCTCCTATAATTCACCCCTCCACTTT,CASSNPGSSYNSPLHF
TRBJ1-1,TRBV12-3/TRBV12-4,many,NA,TGTGCCAGCAGAGGGGATGAAGCTTTCTTT,CASRGDEAFF
TRBJ2-7,TRBV29-1,NA,NA,TGCAGCGTTGAAGGAACCAGGGAGTCTACCGAGCAGTACTTC,CSVEGTRESTEQYF
TRBJ2-7,TRBV4-3,NA,NA,TGCGCCAGCAGCCAAGAAGTACGGGACACGGTTTACTTC,CASSQEVRDTVYF
TRBJ1-2,TRBV7-9,few,NA,TGTGCCAGCAGCTTAGGAGGCAGGGGCGACCCTAACTATGGCTACACCTTC,CASSLGGRGDPNYGYTF
TRBJ2-5,TRBV7-9,NA,NA,TGTGCCAGCAGCTTAAATAGCAAAGAGACCCAGTACTTC,CASSLNSKETQYF
TRBJ1-2,TRBV5-1,many,NA,TGCGCCAGCAGCCCCGCTGGGGGTACTGGCTACACCTTC,CASSPAGGTGYTF
TRBJ2-6,TRBV6-1,NA,NA,TGTGCCAGTGTGGCAGTTAGCTCTGGGGCCAACGTCCTGACTTTC,CASVAVSSGANVLTF
TRBJ2-7,TRBV29-1,NA,NA,TGCAGCGTTGGAGGGCTAGACACCTACGAGCAGTACTTC,CSVGGLDTYEQYF
TRBJ1-1,TRBV12-3/TRBV12-4,many,TRBD1,TGTGCCAGCACCCGAGGGGGGACAGGGGCGATGAACACTGAAGCTTTCTTT,CASTRGGTGAMNTEAFF
TRBJ1-1,TRBV6-1,NA,NA,TGTGCCAGCAAATTGGGCTGGGCAGCTACGCGCACTGAAGCTTTCTTT,CASKLGWAATRTEAFF
TRBJ1-4,TRBV7-6,once,NA,TGTGCCAGCAGCTTTCGAGGGTATAATGAAAAACTGTTTTTT,CASSFRGYNEKLFF
TRBJ1-3,TRBV12-3/TRBV12-4,few,NA,TGTGCCAGCAGCCCGGGACACGTTGGAAACACCATATATTTT,CASSPGHVGNTIYF
TRBJ2-1,TRBV19,many,TRBD2,TGTGCCAGTAGTATCAGGCGGGGGGGCAGGGATGAGCAGTTCTTC,CASSIRRGGRDEQFF
TRBJ1-4,TRBV6-5,NA,NA,TGTGCCAGCAGTTACTTCTCGGGACCTGAAAAACTGTTTTTT,CASSYFSGPEKLFF
TRBJ2-7,TRBV12-3/TRBV12-4,NA,NA,TGTGCCAGCAGTTTTTCGAACGAGCAGTACTTC,CASSFSNEQYF
TRBJ2-3,TRBV5-6,NA,NA,TGTGCCAGCAGCGCAAGTAGCGCAGATACGCAGTATTTT,CASSASSADTQYF
TRBJ2-2,TRBV6-6,many,NA,TGTGCCAGCAGTTATCTTACAGCCGGGGAGCTGTTTTTT,CASSYLTAGELFF
TRBJ1-1,TRBV27,NA,NA,TGTGCCAGCAGCCCCTATACCACGGGAGAAGCTTTCTTT,CASSPYTTGEAFF
TRBJ2-1,TRBV4-2,many,NA,TGTGCCAGCAGCCAAGATACGGGGGAATCCTACAATGAGCAGTTCTTC,CASSQDTGESYNEQFF
TRBJ1-1,TRBV7-9,NA,NA,TGTGCCAGCAGCTTAGGCTGGGACAATAACACTGAAGCTTTCTTT,CASSLGWDNNTEAFF
TRBJ2-4,TRBV11-2,NA,TRBD2,TGTGCCAGCAGCTCGAACCTCCCAGCGGGGGCCACGGAGGGCATTCAGTACTTC,CASSSNLPAGATEGIQYF
TRBJ2-3,TRBV6-5,few,NA,TGTGCCAGCAGTTACGGACACCCCACAGATACGCAGTATTTT,CASSYGHPTDTQYF